Following are 12 T cell receptor beta chains from one sample sequenced in a study of T cells in women clearing cervical HPV infection. The protocol was immunoSEQ multiplex PCR, while the TCRdb copy is restricted to in-frame clones and leaves out a portion. The sample holds fewer than 15,000 clones. The sample consisted of blood buffy coat. Source of these receptors: a woman between 18 and 70 years old with a cervical HPV16 infection that either progressed to CIN3+ or cleared (not recorded which).

For this clone: The CDR3 goes on 3 residues after the read ends, and that part is filled in from the germline J gene. The chain uses TRBV7-9 and TRBJ1-2; 7 bases match TRBD1. Germline V gives CDR1 SEHNR, CDR2 FQNEAQ (reference sequence). The CDR3 consists of 13 residues. CDR3 sequence: CASSLEGAFDYTF. The CDR3 DNA, read in part, is TGTGCCAGCAGCTTAGAGGGGGCGTTTGAC. The whole variable domain, remainder taken from reference TRBV7-9 and TRBJ1-2, is DTGVSQNPRHKITKRGQNVTFRCDPISEHNRLYWYRQTLGQGPEFLTYFQNEAQLEKSRLLSDRFSAERPKGSFSTLEIQRTEQGDSAMYLCASSLEGAFDYTFGSGTRLTVV.

On this clone: The read is 3 residues too short to cover the CDR3 end, so that end is filled in from the germline J gene. The chain is built from TRBV2 and TRBJ1-1; D is possibly TRBD1 (5 bases). This CDR3 has 13 residues. V lost 6 bases to trimming and J lost 7 bases, with 15 bases between them. Germline V CDR1 and CDR2: SNHLY, FYNNEI. CDR3 DNA (partial): TGTGCCAGCAGCGCCGACAGCCTTTTTGAA. As protein: CASSADSLFE. In full, the CDR3 is CASSADSLFEAFF.

About this clone itself: The missing CDR3 end, 3 residues past where the read stops, is filled in from the germline J gene. V usage is TRBV5-4 and J usage is TRBJ2-5, with D tentatively TRBD1 (6 bases). The CDR3 consists of 14 residues. Germline V gene data show CDR1 as SGHNT and CDR2 as YYREEE (reference sequence). V lost 4 bases to trimming and J lost 4 bases, with 14 bases between them. The DNA read from the CDR3 is TGTGCCAGCAGCATCGACAGGACCTTAGAGACC. Translation gives CASSIDRTLET. The entire CDR3 protein reads CASSIDRTLETQYF.

Of note for this clone: The read terminates 3 residues ahead of where the CDR3 ends, so the germline J gene completes it. V and J are TRBV18 and TRBJ2-3; 7 bases agree with TRBD1. The CDR3 is 16 residues long. Losses at the gene ends were 3 bases for V and 1 base for J; bases not matched to a gene: 7. Germline loops: CDR1 KGHSH, CDR2 LQKENI. The chain's CDR3 is CASSPGTDRGTDTQYF. CDR3 DNA (partial): TGTGCCAGCTCACCCGGGACAGACAGGGGCACAGATACG.

About this clone itself: The read comes to an end 3 residues before the CDR3 does, leaving the germline J gene to fill in the end. The V gene is TRBV20-1, the J gene TRBJ1-6; maybe TRBD1 (6 bases). The CDR3 spans 13 residues. Germline-derived CDR1 and CDR2 are DFQATT and SNEGSKA (reference sequence). The ends were cut back, 4 bases at V and 9 bases at J, with 13 bases in the middle. The CDR3 loop is CSATPGGPSPLHF. CDR3 DNA, as far as it was read: TGCAGTGCTACTCCGGGGGGGCCTTCACCC.

A note on this clone: With the read ending 3 residues before the CDR3 end, the germline J gene is used to fill in that end. Other nucleotide sequences in the sample specify the same CDR3. The chain carries TRBV2 and TRBJ1-3; 9 bases map to TRBD1. This CDR3 spans 14 amino acids. Germline V gene lookup returns CDR1 SNHLY and CDR2 FYNNEI. J gave up 4 bases and V 10 bases, and 8 bases lay outside the gene matches. The CDR3 region is CAILTGGLGNTIYF. CDR3 bases read: TGTGCCATCCTGACAGGGGGGTTAGGAAACACC.

Of note for this clone: The read finishes 3 residues shy of the CDR3 end, and the germline J gene is used to complete it. The J gene is TRBJ2-2, the V gene TRBV5-4; D call uncertain. The CDR3 covers 13 residues. Germline CDR1 and CDR2: SGHNT and YYREEE (reference sequence). CDR3 DNA (partial): TGTGCCAGCAGCTCGAACTCAAATGAAAAG. Protein product: CASSSNSNEK. The complete CDR3 protein is CASSSNSNEKLFF.

A note on this clone: The read terminates 3 residues ahead of where the CDR3 ends, so the germline J gene completes it. The V call is TRBV6-2 or TRBV6-3, the J call TRBJ2-1; TRBD1 matches at 9 bases. The germline CDR1 and CDR2 sequences are MNHEY and SVGEGT. The CDR3 is 13 amino acids. V shed 6 bases and J 9 bases; nucleotides not matched to a gene: 6. The CDR3 bases that were read are TGTGCCAGCAGCCGGACAGGGGAGCGTGAG. Its protein is CASSRTGERE. In full, the CDR3 is CASSRTGEREQFF.

For this clone: The CDR3 is cut off 3 residues early in the read; its end comes from the germline J gene. The chain is built from TRBV20-1 and TRBJ2-3; 7 bases are shared with TRBD1. Germline V gene data show CDR1 as DFQATT and CDR2 as SNEGSKA (reference sequence). V shed 1 base and J 0 bases; nucleotides not matched to a gene: 10. CDR3 length: 17 residues. The CDR3: CSARGSTGIPSTDTQYF. The DNA read from the CDR3 is TGCAGTGCTAGAGGATCGACAGGGATCCCTAGCACAGATACG.

The CDR3 reads CASSWTSGGQETQYF. Partial CDR3 DNA: TGTGCCAGCAGCTGGACTAGCGGGGGGCAAGAGACC. V is TRBV2 and J is TRBJ2-5, with TRBD2 matching over 14 bases. The CDR3 is cut off 3 residues early in the read; its end comes from the germline J gene. The trim removed 6 bases at V and 2 bases at J, leaving 2 bases unmatched. CDR1 SNHLY and CDR2 FYNNEI come from the germline V gene. The CDR3 loop spans 15 amino acids.

In the case of this clone: The read is 3 residues too short to cover the CDR3 end, so that end is filled in from the germline J gene. The chain combines TRBV6-1 with TRBJ2-2; no reliable D call. The V end lost 3 bases, the J end lost 0 bases, and 5 bases lay between the germline ends. This CDR3 spans 14 amino acids. Germline CDR1 is MNHNS and CDR2 is SASEGT. The DNA read from the CDR3 is TGTGCCAGCAGTGACTGGCCGAACACCGGGGAG. Amino acids: CASSDWPNTGE. In full, the CDR3 reads CASSDWPNTGELFF.

CDR3 sequence reads: CASSENAVEETQYF. CDR3 DNA, as far as it was read: TGTGCCAGCAGTGAAAATGCGGTGGAAGAGACC. V gene TRBV2 combines with J gene TRBJ2-5; D call uncertain. The sequenced fragment ends 3 residues before the CDR3 boundary, so the rest is inferred from the germline J gene. The V and J ends lost 2 bases and 3 bases respectively, with 10 bases between them. CDR3 length: 14 residues. Per germline, CDR1 SNHLY and CDR2 FYNNEI.